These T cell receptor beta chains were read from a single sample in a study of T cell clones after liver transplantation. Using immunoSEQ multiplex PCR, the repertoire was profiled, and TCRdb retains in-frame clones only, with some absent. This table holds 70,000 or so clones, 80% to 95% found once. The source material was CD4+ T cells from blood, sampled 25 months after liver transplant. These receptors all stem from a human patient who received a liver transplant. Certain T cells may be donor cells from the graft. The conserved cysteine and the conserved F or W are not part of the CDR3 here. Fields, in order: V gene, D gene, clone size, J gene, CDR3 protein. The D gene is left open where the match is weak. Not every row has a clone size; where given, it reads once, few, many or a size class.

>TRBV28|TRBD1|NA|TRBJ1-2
ASSLTGGYGYT
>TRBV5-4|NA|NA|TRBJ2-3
ASSLGDTQY
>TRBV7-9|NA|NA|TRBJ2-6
ASSGGQAGANVLT
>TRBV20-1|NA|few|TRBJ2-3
SANVPDTQY
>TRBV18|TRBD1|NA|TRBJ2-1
ASSLGQGKF
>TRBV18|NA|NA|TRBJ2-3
ASSQRGGAASTDTQY
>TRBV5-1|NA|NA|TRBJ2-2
ASSLNGQTGELF
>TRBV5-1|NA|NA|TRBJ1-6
ASSQDGGNSPLH
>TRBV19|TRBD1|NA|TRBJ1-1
ASSIGVETGKIAEAF
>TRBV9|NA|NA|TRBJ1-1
ASSVVSDTEAF
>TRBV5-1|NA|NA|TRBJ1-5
ASSLVPNQPQH
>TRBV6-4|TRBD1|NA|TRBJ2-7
ASSLTGDNTYEQY
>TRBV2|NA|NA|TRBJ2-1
ASNGRSSYNEQF
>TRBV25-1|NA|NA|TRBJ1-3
ASSEWNSGNTIY
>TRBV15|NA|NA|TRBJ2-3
ATSRQDGIRTDTQY
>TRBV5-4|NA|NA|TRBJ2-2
ASSAAGVGGELF
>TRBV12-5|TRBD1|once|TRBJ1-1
ASAQGFTEAF
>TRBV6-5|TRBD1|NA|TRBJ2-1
ASRGQSSYNEQF
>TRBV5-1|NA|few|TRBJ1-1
ASSLESGAGNTEAF
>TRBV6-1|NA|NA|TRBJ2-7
ASSNRGGYEQY
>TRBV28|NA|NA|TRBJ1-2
AISPSIGKYYGYT
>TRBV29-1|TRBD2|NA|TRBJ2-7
SVEDGLAGTYEQY
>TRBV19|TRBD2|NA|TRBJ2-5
ASSIPESGTSGRVGETQY
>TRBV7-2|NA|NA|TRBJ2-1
ASSLEGGHYRGNEQF
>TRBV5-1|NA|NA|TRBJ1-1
ASSLVAVSMNTEAF
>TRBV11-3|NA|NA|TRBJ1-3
ASSEGWENTIY
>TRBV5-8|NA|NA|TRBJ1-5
ASSLGNSNQPQH
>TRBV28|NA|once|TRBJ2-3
ASSFGGINTDTQY